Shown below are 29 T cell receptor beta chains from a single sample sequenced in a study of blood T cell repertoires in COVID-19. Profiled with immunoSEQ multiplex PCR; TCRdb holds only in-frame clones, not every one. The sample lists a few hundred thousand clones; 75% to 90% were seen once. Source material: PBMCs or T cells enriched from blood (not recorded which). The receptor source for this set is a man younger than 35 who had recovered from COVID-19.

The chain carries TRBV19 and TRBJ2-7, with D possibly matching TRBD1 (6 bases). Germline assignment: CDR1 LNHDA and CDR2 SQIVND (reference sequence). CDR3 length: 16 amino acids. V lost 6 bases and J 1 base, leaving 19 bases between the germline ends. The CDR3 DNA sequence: TGTGCCAGTAGCGACCTTAGGGGGACGGGGTCCTACGAGCAGTACTTC. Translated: CASSDLRGTGSYEQYF.

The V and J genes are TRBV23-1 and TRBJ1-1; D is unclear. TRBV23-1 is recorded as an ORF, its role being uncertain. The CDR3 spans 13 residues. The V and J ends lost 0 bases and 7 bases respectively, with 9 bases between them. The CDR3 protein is CASSQSVGVEAFF. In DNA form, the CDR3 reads TGCGCCAGCAGTCAATCGGTCGGGGTTGAAGCTTTCTTT.

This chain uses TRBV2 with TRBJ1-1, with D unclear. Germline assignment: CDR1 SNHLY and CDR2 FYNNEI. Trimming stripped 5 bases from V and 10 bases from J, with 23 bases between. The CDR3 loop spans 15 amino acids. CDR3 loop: CASSPLPRGGLIAFF. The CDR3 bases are TGTGCCAGCAGTCCCCTACCCCGGGGAGGGTTAATAGCTTTCTTT.

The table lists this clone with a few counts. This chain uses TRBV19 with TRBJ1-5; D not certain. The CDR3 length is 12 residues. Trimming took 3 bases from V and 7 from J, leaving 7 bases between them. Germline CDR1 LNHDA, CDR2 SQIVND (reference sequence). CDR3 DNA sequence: TGTGCCAGTAGTATCACTGAACAGCCCCAGCATTTT. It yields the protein CASSITEQPQHF.

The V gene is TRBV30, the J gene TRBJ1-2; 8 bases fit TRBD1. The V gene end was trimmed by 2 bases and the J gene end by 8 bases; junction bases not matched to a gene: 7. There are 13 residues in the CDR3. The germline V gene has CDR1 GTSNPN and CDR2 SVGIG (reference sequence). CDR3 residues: CAWSPGGYAGYTF. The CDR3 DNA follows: TGTGCCTGGAGTCCAGGGGGCTATGCCGGCTACACCTTC.

The CDR3 loop reads CASSPTTGGETQYF. The CDR3 DNA sequence: TGTGCCAGCAGTCCGACGACAGGGGGGGAGACCCAGTACTTC. V usage is TRBV5-6 and J usage is TRBJ2-5; 9 bases fit TRBD1. The CDR3 is 14 amino acids. Germline CDR1 SGHDT, CDR2 YYEEEE. After removal of 5 bases from V and 5 bases from J, the junction contained 7 bases not matched to a gene.

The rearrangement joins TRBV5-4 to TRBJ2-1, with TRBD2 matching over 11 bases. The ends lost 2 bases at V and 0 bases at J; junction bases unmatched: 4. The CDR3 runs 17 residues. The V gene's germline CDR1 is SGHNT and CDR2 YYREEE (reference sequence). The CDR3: CASSFAGLAGSYNEQFF. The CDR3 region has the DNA TGTGCCAGCAGCTTTGCCGGACTAGCGGGCTCCTACAATGAGCAGTTCTTC.

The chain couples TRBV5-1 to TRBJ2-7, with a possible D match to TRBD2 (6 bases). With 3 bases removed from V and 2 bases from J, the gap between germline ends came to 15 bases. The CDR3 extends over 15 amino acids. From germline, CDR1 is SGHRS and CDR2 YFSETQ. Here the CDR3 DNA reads TGCGCCAGCAGCTCACCGGGACGGGGGACCTACGAGCAGTACTTC. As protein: CASSSPGRGTYEQYF.

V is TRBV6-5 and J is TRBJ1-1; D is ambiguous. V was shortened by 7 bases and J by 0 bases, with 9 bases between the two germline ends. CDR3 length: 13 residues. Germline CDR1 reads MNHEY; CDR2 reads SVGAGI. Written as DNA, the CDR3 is TGTGCCAGCACCACACAACTGAACACTGAAGCTTTCTTT. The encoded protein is CASTTQLNTEAFF.

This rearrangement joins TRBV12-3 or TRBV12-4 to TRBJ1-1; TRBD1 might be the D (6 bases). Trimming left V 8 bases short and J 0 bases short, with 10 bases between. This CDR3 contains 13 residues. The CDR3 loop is CASVGQMNTEAFF. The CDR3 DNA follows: TGTGCCAGCGTCGGACAGATGAACACTGAAGCTTTCTTT.

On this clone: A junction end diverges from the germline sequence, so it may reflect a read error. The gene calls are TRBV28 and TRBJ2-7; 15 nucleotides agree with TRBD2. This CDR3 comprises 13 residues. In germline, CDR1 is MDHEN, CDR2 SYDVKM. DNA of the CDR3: TGTGCCAGCAGTCCGGGGACTAGCGGGAGGCCACACTTC. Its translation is CASSPGTSGRPHF.

The CDR3 DNA reads as TGTGCCAGCACCAAGACAGGATCCGGTGGCTACACCTTC. Translation: CASTKTGSGGYTF. V and J are TRBV6-5 and TRBJ1-2; weak D call: TRBD1 (6 bases). In germline, CDR1 is MNHEY, CDR2 SVGAGI. This CDR3 has 13 residues. V was clipped by 7 bases and J by 7 bases, with 16 bases between them.

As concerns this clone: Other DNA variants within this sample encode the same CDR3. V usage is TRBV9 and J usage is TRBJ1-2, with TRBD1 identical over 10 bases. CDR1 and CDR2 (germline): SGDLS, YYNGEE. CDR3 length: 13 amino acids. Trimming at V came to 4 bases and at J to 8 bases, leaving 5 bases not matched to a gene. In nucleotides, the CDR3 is TGTGCCAGCAGCCCAGGGACAGGGGAGGGCTACACCTTC. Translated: CASSPGTGEGYTF.

The CDR3 sequence is CASSQDRLSGRAKETQYF. The CDR3 DNA follows: TGCGCCAGCAGCCAAGATCGTCTAAGCGGGAGGGCAAAAGAGACCCAGTACTTC. The V and J genes are TRBV4-3 and TRBJ2-5; 10 bases line up with TRBD2. Trimming at V came to 0 bases and at J to 3 bases, leaving 10 bases not matched to a gene. Germline assignment: CDR1 LGHNA and CDR2 YSLEER. The CDR3 loop spans 18 amino acids.

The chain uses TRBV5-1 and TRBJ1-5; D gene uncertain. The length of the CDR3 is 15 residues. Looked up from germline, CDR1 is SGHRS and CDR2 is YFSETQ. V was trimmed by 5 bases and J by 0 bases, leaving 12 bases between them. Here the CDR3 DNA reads TGCGCCAGCAGTGAACAGCCTGATAGCAATCAGCCCCAGCATTTT. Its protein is CASSEQPDSNQPQHF.

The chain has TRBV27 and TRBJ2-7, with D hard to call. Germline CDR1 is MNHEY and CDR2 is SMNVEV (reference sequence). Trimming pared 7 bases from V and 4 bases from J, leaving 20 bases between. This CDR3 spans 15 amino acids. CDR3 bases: TGTGCCAGCATGACGGCGGCAGTCCTAGGTTACGAGCAGTACTTC. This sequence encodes CASMTAAVLGYEQYF.

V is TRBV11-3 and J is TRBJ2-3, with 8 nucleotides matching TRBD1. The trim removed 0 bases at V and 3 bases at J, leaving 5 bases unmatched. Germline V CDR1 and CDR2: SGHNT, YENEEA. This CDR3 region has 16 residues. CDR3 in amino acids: CASSLEAGGATDTQYF. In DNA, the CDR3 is TGTGCCAGCAGCTTAGAGGCAGGGGGCGCGACAGATACGCAGTATTTT. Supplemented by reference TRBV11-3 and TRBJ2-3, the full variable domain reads EAGVVQSPRYKIIEKKQPVAFWCNPISGHNTLYWYLQNLGQGPELLIRYENEEAVDDSQLPKDRFSAERLKGVDSTLKIQPAELGDSAVYLCASSLEAGGATDTQYFGPGTRLTVL.

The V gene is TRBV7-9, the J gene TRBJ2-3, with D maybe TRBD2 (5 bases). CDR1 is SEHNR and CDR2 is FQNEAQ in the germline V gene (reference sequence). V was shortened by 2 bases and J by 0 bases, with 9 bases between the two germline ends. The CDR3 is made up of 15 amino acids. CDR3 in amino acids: CASSLFAGSTDTQYF. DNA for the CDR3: TGTGCCAGCAGCTTATTTGCGGGTAGCACAGATACGCAGTATTTT.

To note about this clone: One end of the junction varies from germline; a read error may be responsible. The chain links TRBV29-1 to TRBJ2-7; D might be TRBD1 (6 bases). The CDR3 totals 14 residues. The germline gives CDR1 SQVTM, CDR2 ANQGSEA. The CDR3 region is CSVEGTTDPYEQYF. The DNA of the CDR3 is TGCAGCGTCGAAGGGACAACCGACCCCTACGAGCAGTACTTC.

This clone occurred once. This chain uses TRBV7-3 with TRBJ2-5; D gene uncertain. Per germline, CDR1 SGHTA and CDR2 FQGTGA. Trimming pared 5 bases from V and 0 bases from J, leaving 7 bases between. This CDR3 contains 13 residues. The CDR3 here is CASSPNYQETQYF. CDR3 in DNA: TGTGCCAGCAGCCCCAATTACCAAGAGACCCAGTACTTC.

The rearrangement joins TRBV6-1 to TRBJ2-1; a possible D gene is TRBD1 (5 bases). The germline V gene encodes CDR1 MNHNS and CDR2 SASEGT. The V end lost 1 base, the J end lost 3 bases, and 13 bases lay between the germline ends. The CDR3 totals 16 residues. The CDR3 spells CASSEVGRVHYNEQFF. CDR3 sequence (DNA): TGTGCCAGCAGTGAAGTGGGCAGGGTACACTACAATGAGCAGTTCTTC.

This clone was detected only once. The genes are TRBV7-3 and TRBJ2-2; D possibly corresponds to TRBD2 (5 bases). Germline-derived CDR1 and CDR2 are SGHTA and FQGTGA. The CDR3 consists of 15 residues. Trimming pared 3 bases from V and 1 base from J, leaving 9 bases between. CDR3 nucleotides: TGTGCCAGCAGCTTTATGAGCGGGAACACCGGGGAGCTGTTTTTT. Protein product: CASSFMSGNTGELFF.

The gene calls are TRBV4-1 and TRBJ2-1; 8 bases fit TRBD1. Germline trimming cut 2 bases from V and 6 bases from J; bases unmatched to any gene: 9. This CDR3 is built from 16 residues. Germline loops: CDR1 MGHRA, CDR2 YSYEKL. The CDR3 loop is CASSQPGKDRANEQFF. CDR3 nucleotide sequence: TGCGCCAGCAGCCAACCTGGTAAGGACAGGGCCAATGAGCAGTTCTTC.

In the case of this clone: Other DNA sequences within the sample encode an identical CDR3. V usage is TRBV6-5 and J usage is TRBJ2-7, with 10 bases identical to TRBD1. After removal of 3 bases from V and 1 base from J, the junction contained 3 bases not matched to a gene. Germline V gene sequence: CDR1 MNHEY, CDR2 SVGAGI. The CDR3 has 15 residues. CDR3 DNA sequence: TGTGCCAGCAGTTATTTGGGACAGGGGTCCTACGAGCAGTACTTC. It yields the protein CASSYLGQGSYEQYF.

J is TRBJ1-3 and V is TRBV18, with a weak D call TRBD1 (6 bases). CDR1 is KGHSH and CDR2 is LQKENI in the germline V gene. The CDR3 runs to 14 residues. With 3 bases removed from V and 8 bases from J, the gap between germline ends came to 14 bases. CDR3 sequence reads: CASSPSTGRDTIYF. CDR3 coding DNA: TGTGCCAGCTCACCCTCTACAGGGAGAGACACCATATATTTT.

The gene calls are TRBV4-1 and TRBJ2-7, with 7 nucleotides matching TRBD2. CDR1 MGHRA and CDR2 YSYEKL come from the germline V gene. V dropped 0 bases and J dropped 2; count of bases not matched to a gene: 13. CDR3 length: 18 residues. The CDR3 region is CASSQDQARRLATYEQYF. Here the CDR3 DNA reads TGCGCCAGCAGCCAAGATCAAGCAAGGAGACTAGCCACCTACGAGCAGTACTTC.

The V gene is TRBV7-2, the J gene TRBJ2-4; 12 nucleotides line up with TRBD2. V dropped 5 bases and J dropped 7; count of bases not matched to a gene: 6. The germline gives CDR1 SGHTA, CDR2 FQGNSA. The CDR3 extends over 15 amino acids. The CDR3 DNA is TGTGCCAGCAGCCCAAGACTAGCGGGAGTGAACATTCAGTACTTC. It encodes CASSPRLAGVNIQYF.

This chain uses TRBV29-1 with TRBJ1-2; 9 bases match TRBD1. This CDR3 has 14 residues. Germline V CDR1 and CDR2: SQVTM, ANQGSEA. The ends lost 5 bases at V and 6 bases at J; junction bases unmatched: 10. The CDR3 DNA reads TGCAGCGTTTTACACCGGGACAGGGAGAATGGCTACACCTTC. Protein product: CSVLHRDRENGYTF.

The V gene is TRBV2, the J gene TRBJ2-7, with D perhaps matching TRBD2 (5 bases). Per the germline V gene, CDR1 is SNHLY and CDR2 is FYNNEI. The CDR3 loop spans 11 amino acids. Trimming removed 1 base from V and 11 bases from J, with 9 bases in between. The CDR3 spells CASSEEGLEYF. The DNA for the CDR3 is TGTGCCAGCAGTGAAGAAGGACTCGAGTACTTC.